The present T cell receptor beta chain was sequenced within a study of CD8 T cells in ankylosing spondylitis. From the 5' RACE reads, TCRdb called clonotypes with MiXCR, one entry per CDR3 protein. The sample shows some 140,000 distinct CDR3 sequences, more than 7% of them seen only once. In this sample, this clonotype turned up a few times. Antigen specificity is unknown. Overall study findings and caveats: Disease-linked clones were found to be CD8+ and relatively rare in peripheral blood. As reported, disease-linked clones showed significant enrichment in matched ankylosing spondylitis synovial fluid.

The ends were cut back, 1 base at V and 5 bases at J, with 8 bases in the middle. The germline gives CDR1 LGHNA, CDR2 YNFKEQ. CDR3 length: 14 residues. The TCR comes from a male donor with ankylosing spondylitis. The sample was synovial fluid, either unsorted or a sorted T cell fraction (not recorded which). The rearrangement joins TRBV4-2 to TRBJ2-2; perhaps TRBD2 as D (6 bases). CDR3 protein: CASSQVLATGELFF. Here the CDR3 DNA reads TGTGCCAGCAGCCAAGTGCTAGCGACCGGGGAGCTGTTTTTT.